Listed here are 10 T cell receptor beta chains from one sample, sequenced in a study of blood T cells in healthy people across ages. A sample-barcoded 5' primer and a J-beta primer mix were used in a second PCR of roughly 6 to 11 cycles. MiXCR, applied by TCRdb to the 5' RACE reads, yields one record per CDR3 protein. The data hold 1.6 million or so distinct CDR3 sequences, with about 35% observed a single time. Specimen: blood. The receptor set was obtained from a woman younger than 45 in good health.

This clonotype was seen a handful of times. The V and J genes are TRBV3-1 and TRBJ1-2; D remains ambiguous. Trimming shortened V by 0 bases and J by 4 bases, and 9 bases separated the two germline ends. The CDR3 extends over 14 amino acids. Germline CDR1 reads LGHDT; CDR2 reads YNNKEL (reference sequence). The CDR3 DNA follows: TGTGCCAGCAGCCAAGACGGAATACTCTATGGCTACACCTTC. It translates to CASSQDGILYGYTF. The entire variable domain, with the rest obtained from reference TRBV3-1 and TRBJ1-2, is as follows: DTAVSQTPKYLVTQMGNDKSIKCEQNLGHDTMYWYKQDSKKFLKIMFSYNNKELIINETVPNRFSPKSPDKAHLNLHINSLELGDSAVYFCASSQDGILYGYTFGSGTRLTVV.

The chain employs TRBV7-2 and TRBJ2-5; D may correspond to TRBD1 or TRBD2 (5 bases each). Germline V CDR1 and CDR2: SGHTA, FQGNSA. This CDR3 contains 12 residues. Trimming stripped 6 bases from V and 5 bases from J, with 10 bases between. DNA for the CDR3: TGTGCCAGCAGGAGGGGATTTGAGACCCAGTACTTC. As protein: CASRRGFETQYF.

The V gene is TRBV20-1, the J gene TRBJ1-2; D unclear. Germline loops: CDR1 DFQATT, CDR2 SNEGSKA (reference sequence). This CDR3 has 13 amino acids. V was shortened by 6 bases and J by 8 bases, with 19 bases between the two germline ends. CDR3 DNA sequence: TGCAGTGCCCCGGGAACGGCTTCAAGGGGCTACACCTTC. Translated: CSAPGTASRGYTF.

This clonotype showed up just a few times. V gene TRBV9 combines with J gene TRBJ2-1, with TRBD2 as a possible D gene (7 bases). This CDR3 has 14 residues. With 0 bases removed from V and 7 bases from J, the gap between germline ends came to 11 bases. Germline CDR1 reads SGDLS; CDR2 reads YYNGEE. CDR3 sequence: CASSVDGGPNEQFF. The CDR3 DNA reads TGTGCCAGCAGCGTAGACGGGGGGCCGAATGAGCAGTTCTTC.

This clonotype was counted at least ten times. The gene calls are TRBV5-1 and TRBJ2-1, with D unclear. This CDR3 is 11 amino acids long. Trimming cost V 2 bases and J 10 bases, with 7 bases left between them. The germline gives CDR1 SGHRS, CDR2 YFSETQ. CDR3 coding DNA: TGCGCCAGCAGCTTTTCCTACGAGCAGTTCTTC. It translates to CASSFSYEQFF.

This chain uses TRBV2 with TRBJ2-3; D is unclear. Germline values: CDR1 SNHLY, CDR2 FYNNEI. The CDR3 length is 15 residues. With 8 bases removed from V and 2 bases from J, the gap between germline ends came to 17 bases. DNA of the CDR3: TGTGCCAGCGGGAAGAGCACGGGTCCCACAGATACGCAGTATTTT. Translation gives CASGKSTGPTDTQYF.

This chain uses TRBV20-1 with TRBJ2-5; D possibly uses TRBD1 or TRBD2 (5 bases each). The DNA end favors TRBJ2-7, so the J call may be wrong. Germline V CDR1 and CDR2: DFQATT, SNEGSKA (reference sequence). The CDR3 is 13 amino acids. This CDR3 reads CSARYGTLDEQYF. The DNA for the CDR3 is TGCAGTGCTAGATACGGGACCTTGGACGAGCAGTACTTC.

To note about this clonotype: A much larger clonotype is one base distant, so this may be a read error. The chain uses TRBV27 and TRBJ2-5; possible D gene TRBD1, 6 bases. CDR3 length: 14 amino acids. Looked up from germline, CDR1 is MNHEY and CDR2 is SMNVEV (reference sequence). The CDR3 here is CASSLSYRAETKYF. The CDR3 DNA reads TGTGCCAGCAGTTTATCGTACAGGGCAGAGACCAAGTACTTC.

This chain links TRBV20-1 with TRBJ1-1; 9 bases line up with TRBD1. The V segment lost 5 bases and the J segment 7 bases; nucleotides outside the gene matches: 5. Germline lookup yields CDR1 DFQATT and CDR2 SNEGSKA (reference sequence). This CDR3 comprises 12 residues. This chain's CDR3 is CSAGGQGLEAFF. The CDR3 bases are TGCAGTGCTGGTGGACAGGGGCTTGAAGCTTTCTTT.

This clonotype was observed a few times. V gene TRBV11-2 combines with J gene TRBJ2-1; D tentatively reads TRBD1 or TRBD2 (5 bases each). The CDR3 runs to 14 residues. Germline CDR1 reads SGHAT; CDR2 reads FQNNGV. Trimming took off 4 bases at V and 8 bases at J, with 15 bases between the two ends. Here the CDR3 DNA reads TGTGCCAGCAGCTACGGGGACGGAAGGGATGAGCAGTTCTTC. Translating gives CASSYGDGRDEQFF.